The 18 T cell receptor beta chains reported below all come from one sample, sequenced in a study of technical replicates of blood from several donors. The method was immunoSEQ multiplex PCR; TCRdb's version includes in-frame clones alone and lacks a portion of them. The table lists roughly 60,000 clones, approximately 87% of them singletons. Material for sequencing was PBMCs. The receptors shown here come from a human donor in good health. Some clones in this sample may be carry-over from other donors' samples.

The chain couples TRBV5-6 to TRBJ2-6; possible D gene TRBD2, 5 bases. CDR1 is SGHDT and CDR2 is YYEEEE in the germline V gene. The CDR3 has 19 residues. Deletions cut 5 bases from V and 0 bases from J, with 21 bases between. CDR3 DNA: TGTGCCAGCAGTCCTAAGAGCGGTGCCCCCACCTCTGGGGCCAACGTCCTGACTTTC. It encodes CASSPKSGAPTSGANVLTF.

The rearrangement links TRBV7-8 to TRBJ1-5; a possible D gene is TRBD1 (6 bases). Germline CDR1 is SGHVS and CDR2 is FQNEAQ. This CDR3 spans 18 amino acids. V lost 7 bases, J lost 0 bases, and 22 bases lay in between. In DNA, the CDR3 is TGTGCCAGCACCTTCAACCGGGACACTTTTTATAGCAATCAGCCCCAGCATTTT. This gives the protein CASTFNRDTFYSNQPQHF.

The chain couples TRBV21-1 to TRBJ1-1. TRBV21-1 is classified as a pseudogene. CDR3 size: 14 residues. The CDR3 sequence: CATKAGGFNTEAFF. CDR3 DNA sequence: TGTGCCACCAAGGCGGGGGGCTTCAACACTGAAGCTTTCTTT.

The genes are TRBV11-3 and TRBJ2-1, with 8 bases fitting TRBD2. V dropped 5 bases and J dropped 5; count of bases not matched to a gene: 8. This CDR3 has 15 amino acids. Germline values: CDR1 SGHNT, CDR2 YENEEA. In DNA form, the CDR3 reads TGTGCCAGCAGCCCCGCGGGGACTAGGGACAATGAGCAGTTCTTC. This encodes CASSPAGTRDNEQFF.

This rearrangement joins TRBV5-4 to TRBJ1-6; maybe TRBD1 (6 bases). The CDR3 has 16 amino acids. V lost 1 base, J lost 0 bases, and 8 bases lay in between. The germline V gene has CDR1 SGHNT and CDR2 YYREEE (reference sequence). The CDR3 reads CASSLRGSSYNSPLHF. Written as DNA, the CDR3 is TGTGCCAGCAGCTTGAGGGGGAGCTCCTATAATTCACCCCTCCACTTT. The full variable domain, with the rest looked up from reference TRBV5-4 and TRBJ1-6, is ETGVTQSPTHLIKTRGQQVTLRCSSQSGHNTVSWYQQALGQGPQFIFQYYREEENGRGNFPPRFSGLQFPNYSSELNVNALELDDSALYLCASSLRGSSYNSPLHFGNGTRLTVT.

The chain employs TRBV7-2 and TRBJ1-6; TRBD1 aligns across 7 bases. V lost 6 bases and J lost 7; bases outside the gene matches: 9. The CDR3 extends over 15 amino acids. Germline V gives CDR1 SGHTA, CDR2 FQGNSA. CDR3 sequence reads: CASRRDRALNSPLHF. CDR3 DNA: TGTGCCAGCAGACGCGACAGGGCTCTCAATTCACCCCTCCACTTT.

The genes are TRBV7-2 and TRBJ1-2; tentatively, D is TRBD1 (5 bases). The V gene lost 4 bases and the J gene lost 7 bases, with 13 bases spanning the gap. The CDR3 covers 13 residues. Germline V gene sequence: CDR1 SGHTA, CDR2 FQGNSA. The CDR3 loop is CASSYGFQGGYTF. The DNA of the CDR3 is TGTGCCAGCAGCTACGGGTTTCAGGGTGGCTACACCTTC.

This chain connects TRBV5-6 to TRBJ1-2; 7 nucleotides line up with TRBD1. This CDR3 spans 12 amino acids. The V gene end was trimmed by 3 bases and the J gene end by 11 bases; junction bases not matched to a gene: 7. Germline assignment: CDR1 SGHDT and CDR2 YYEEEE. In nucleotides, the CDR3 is TGTGCCAGCAGCTCGGACAGGATCAGGTACACCTTC. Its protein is CASSSDRIRYTF.

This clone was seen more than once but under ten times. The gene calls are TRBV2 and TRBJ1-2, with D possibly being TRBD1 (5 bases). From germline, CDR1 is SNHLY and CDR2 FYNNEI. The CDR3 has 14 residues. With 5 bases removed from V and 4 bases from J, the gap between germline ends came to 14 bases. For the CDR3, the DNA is TGTGCCAGCAGTATTCCAGGGAGGTCCTATGGCTACACCTTC. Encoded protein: CASSIPGRSYGYTF.

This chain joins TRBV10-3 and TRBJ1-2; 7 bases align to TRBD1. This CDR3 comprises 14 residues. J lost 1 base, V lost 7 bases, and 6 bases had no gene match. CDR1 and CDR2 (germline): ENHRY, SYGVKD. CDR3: CAITQQGVNYGYTF. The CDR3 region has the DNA TGTGCCATCACTCAGCAGGGGGTTAACTATGGCTACACCTTC.

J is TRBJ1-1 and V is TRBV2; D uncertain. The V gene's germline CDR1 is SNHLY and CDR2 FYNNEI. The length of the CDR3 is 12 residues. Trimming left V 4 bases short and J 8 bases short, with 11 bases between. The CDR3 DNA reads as TGTGCCAGCAGTGGTGCCAGAACAGAAGCTTTCTTT. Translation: CASSGARTEAFF. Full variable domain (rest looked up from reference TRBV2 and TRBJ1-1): EPEVTQTPSHQVTQMGQEVILRCVPISNHLYFYWYRQILGQKVEFLVSFYNNEISEKSEIFDDQFSVERPDGSNFTLKIRSTKLEDSAMYFCASSGARTEAFFGQGTRLTVV.

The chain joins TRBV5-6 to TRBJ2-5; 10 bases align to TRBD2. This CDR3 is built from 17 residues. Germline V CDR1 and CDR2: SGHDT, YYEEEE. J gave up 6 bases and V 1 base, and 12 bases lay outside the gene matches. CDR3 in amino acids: CASSLTRGASGRQTQYF. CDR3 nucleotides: TGTGCCAGCAGCTTGACCCGGGGGGCTAGCGGGAGACAGACCCAGTACTTC.

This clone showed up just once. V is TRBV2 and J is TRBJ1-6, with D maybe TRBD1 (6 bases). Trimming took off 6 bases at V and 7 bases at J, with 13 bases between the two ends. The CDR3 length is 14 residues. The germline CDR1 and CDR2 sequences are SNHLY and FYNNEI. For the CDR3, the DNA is TGTGCCAGCAGGGGACATCTCAGCAATTCACCCCTCCACTTT. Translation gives CASRGHLSNSPLHF.

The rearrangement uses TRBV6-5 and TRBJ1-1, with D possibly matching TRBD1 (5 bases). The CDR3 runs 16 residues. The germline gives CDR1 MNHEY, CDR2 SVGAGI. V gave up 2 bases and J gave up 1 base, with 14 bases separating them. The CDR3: CASSYLLGGTNTEAFF. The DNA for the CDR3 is TGTGCCAGCAGTTACCTCCTGGGGGGGACGAACACTGAAGCTTTCTTT.

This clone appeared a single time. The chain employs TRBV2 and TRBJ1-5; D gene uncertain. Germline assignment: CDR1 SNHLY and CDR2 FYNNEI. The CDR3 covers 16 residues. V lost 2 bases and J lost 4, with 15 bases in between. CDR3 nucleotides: TGTGCCAGCAGTGAATCGGCGGGATTGGGAAATCAGCCCCAGCATTTT. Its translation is CASSESAGLGNQPQHF.

The CDR3 sequence is CASSDTGVELYGYTF. The DNA of the CDR3 is TGTGCCAGCAGCGACACAGGGGTGGAACTCTATGGCTACACCTTC. The gene calls are TRBV7-9 and TRBJ1-2; 7 nucleotides agree with TRBD1. The CDR3 contains 15 residues. CDR1 is SEHNR, CDR2 FQNEAQ, per germline (reference sequence). V shed 5 bases and J 4 bases; nucleotides not matched to a gene: 10.

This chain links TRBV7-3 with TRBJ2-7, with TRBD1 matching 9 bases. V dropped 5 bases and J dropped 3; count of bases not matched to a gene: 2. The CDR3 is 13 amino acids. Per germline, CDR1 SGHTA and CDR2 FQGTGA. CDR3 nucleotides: TGTGCCAGCAGCCCGACAGGGGGCTACGAGCAGTACTTC. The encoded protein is CASSPTGGYEQYF.

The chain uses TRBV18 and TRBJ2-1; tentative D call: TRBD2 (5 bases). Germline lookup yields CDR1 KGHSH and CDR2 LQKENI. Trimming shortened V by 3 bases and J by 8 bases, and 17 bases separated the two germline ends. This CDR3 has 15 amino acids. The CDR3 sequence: CASSPLAGGNYEQFF. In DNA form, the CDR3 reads TGTGCCAGCTCACCCCTGGCGGGTGGTAACTATGAGCAGTTCTTC.